Following are 27 T cell receptor beta chains from one sample sequenced in a study of shared clonotypes between healthy human individuals. TCRdb's table, derived via immunoSEQ multiplex PCR, lists solely in-frame clones and lacks some. The sample has some 2.3 million clones; 93% are singletons. The sequenced material came from naive CD4+ T cells from PBMCs. This sample's subset: CD45RA+ positively selected. These receptors were collected from a man between 18 and 35 years old in good health. Some clones in this sample may be carry-over from other donors' samples.

This chain uses TRBV6-6 with TRBJ2-5; 8 nucleotides align to TRBD2. Germline loops: CDR1 MNHNY, CDR2 SVGAGI (reference sequence). The CDR3 extends over 15 amino acids. Germline trimming cut 2 bases from V and 1 base from J; bases unmatched to any gene: 3. The CDR3 spells CASSYGRGGQETQYF. As DNA, the CDR3 is TGTGCCAGCAGTTACGGACGGGGGGGCCAAGAGACCCAGTACTTC.

The V and J genes are TRBV6-1 and TRBJ1-5; weak D call: TRBD1 (5 bases). In germline, CDR1 is MNHNS, CDR2 SASEGT. The CDR3 length is 13 residues. V lost 6 bases, J lost 3 bases, and 9 bases lay in between. The CDR3 is CASRRQINQPQHF. CDR3 coding DNA: TGTGCCAGCAGGCGACAGATCAATCAGCCCCAGCATTTT.

The genes are TRBV5-4 and TRBJ2-5; the match to TRBD2 covers 9 bases. Per germline, CDR1 SGHNT and CDR2 YYREEE (reference sequence). Trimming took 2 bases from V and 4 from J; bases not matched to a gene: 3. This CDR3 is built from 14 residues. The CDR3 loop reads CASSFSGRRETQYF. CDR3 bases: TGTGCCAGCAGCTTCAGCGGGAGGCGAGAGACCCAGTACTTC.

Of note for this clone: Other DNA sequences in the same sample also yield this CDR3. V usage is TRBV28 and J usage is TRBJ2-3, with no clear D. V was trimmed by 3 bases and J by 0 bases, leaving 4 bases between them. Germline CDR1 and CDR2: MDHEN and SYDVKM. The CDR3 is 13 amino acids. The CDR3 nucleotides are TGTGCCAGCAGTTTGACTAGCACAGATACGCAGTATTTT. Translation gives CASSLTSTDTQYF.

Here the CDR3 reads CASSLKDRGIGSSYNEQFF. CDR3 nucleotide sequence: TGCGCCAGCAGCTTAAAAGACAGGGGCATCGGGAGCTCCTACAATGAGCAGTTCTTC. The genes are TRBV5-1 and TRBJ2-1; 8 nucleotides match TRBD1. V shed 2 bases, J shed 0 bases, and the junction held 13 bases outside the gene matches. The germline V gene has CDR1 SGHRS and CDR2 YFSETQ. This CDR3 is built from 19 residues.

The chain couples TRBV27 to TRBJ2-1, with D perhaps TRBD2 (6 bases). Per germline, CDR1 MNHEY and CDR2 SMNVEV (reference sequence). Trimming shortened V by 6 bases and J by 1 base, and 10 bases separated the two germline ends. The CDR3 spans 14 residues. The CDR3 nucleotides read TGTGCCAGCAGGTTTAGCGGTTCCTACAATGAGCAGTTCTTC. Its protein is CASRFSGSYNEQFF.

This CDR3 reads CASSKAPGRPNYGYTF. CDR3 nucleotides: TGTGCCAGCAGTAAGGCCCCGGGACGTCCGAACTATGGCTACACCTTC. The rearrangement uses TRBV21-1 and TRBJ1-2. TRBV21-1 is recorded as a pseudogene. The CDR3 loop spans 16 amino acids.

The rearrangement uses TRBV27 and TRBJ2-1, with TRBD2 matching 7 bases. Germline values: CDR1 MNHEY, CDR2 SMNVEV (reference sequence). This CDR3 has 18 residues. Germline trimming cut 5 bases from V and 0 bases from J; bases unmatched to any gene: 13. CDR3 amino acids: CASSTRAHGEGSYNEQFF. In DNA, the CDR3 is TGTGCCAGCAGTACCCGCGCCCACGGGGAGGGCTCCTACAATGAGCAGTTCTTC.

The V and J genes are TRBV5-1 and TRBJ2-1; 7 nucleotides align to TRBD2. The V gene end was trimmed by 4 bases and the J gene end by 10 bases; junction bases not matched to a gene: 17. The CDR3 is 16 residues long. Germline V gene lookup returns CDR1 SGHRS and CDR2 YFSETQ. The CDR3, as DNA: TGCGCCAGCAGCCCGGTACCGGGACTATGGGGTTACGAGCAGTTCTTC. It is translated as CASSPVPGLWGYEQFF.

The table lists this clone with a few counts. The chain is built from TRBV27 and TRBJ2-7; D is undetermined. Trimming pared 2 bases from V and 2 bases from J, leaving 1 base between. This CDR3 is 11 amino acids long. Germline lookup yields CDR1 MNHEY and CDR2 SMNVEV (reference sequence). This CDR3 is CASSLPYEQYF. The DNA for the CDR3 is TGTGCCAGCAGTTTACCCTACGAGCAGTACTTC.

The chain carries TRBV7-3 and TRBJ2-6; 11 bases fit TRBD1. Trimming at V came to 7 bases and at J to 4 bases, leaving 9 bases not matched to a gene. Germline loops: CDR1 SGHTA, CDR2 FQGTGA. The CDR3 is made up of 17 amino acids. CDR3 protein: CASMERTGGAGANVLTF. The CDR3, as DNA: TGTGCCAGCATGGAAAGGACAGGGGGCGCGGGGGCCAACGTCCTGACTTTC.

With respect to this clone: Other DNA sequences from this sample encode an identical CDR3 as well. The chain recombines TRBV20-1 with TRBJ2-7; the D is unclear. This CDR3 is built from 11 residues. Looked up from germline, CDR1 is DFQATT and CDR2 is SNEGSKA (reference sequence). V lost 1 base and J 6 bases, leaving 7 bases between the germline ends. The CDR3 DNA reads as TGCAGTGCTAGAGGTGTGGGCGAGCAGTACTTC. Its protein is CSARGVGEQYF.

The chain joins TRBV18 to TRBJ1-4; D is unclear. The CDR3 spans 15 residues. Trimming cost V 2 bases and J 10 bases, with 17 bases left between them. Germline loops: CDR1 KGHSH, CDR2 LQKENI. The chain's CDR3 is CASSPRPGNDGKLFF. CDR3 bases: TGTGCCAGCTCACCAAGGCCAGGAAATGATGGAAAACTGTTTTTT.

V and J are TRBV5-6 and TRBJ2-3, with 8 bases fitting TRBD2. The CDR3 contains 15 residues. Germline lookup yields CDR1 SGHDT and CDR2 YYEEEE. The trim removed 2 bases at V and 8 bases at J, leaving 10 bases unmatched. The CDR3 DNA is TGTGCCAGCAGCTTCATAGCGGGAAGCCGCGGTACGCAGTATTTT. It yields the protein CASSFIAGSRGTQYF.

The chain has TRBV9 and TRBJ2-5; TRBD1 is a possible D gene (6 bases). The CDR3 loop spans 14 amino acids. Trimming removed 4 bases at V and 5 bases at J, with 15 bases between. Per germline, CDR1 SGDLS and CDR2 YYNGEE. CDR3 sequence (DNA): TGTGCCAGCAGCCCATCAACTAGGGGGGAGACCCAGTACTTC. Its translation is CASSPSTRGETQYF.

The chain recombines TRBV11-2 with TRBJ1-2; 7 bases align to TRBD1. V lost 3 bases and J lost 3; bases outside the gene matches: 1. CDR1 is SGHAT, CDR2 FQNNGV, per germline. CDR3 length: 13 amino acids. CDR3 sequence (DNA): TGTGCCAGCAGCTTCACAGGGGACTATGGCTACACCTTC. This sequence encodes CASSFTGDYGYTF.

This clone was observed once. The sample has other DNA sequences that encode this CDR3 too. The chain combines TRBV5-5 with TRBJ1-5, with 9 nucleotides matching TRBD1. CDR3 length equals 14 residues. V lost 4 bases, J lost 4 bases, and 3 bases stayed unmatched. Germline values: CDR1 SGHKS, CDR2 YYEKEE (reference sequence). This CDR3 reads CASSPTGGNQPQHF. CDR3 nucleotide sequence: TGTGCCAGCAGCCCGACAGGGGGAAATCAGCCCCAGCATTTT.

To note about this clone: This sample also contains other DNA sequences that code for the same CDR3. The rearrangement uses TRBV6-6 and TRBJ2-7; D gene ambiguous. V lost 2 bases to trimming and J lost 5 bases, with 4 bases between them. This CDR3 has 11 residues. The germline gives CDR1 MNHNY, CDR2 SVGAGI (reference sequence). DNA for the CDR3: TGTGCCAGCAGTTACCTAAACGAGCAGTACTTC. It codes for CASSYLNEQYF.

This chain connects TRBV5-6 to TRBJ2-5; D may be TRBD1 (6 bases). CDR1 and CDR2 (germline): SGHDT, YYEEEE. Between the trimmed V and J ends, which lost 3 bases and 1 base, there was a span of 16 bases. This CDR3 has 16 residues. CDR3 amino acids: CASSSWGLGSQETQYF. In DNA form, the CDR3 reads TGTGCCAGCAGCTCCTGGGGGCTCGGTAGCCAAGAGACCCAGTACTTC.

J is TRBJ2-7 and V is TRBV19; D may match TRBD1 or TRBD2 (6 bases each). Germline V lookup: CDR1 LNHDA, CDR2 SQIVND (reference sequence). V shed 3 bases and J shed 5 bases, with 14 bases lying between them. The CDR3 runs 14 residues. The chain's CDR3 is CASSIGGRFHEQYF. The CDR3 nucleotides are TGTGCCAGTAGTATTGGGGGGCGCTTCCACGAGCAGTACTTC.

The chain has TRBV2 and TRBJ1-5, with 7 bases fitting TRBD1. The ends lost 8 bases at V and 3 bases at J; junction bases unmatched: 4. The CDR3 has 13 amino acids. CDR1 SNHLY and CDR2 FYNNEI come from the germline V gene. The CDR3 here is CASGTDLNQPQHF. The CDR3 DNA sequence: TGTGCCAGCGGGACAGACCTCAATCAGCCCCAGCATTTT.

The rearrangement links TRBV28 to TRBJ2-2, with a tentative D call TRBD2 (6 bases). CDR3 length: 15 amino acids. Germline CDR1 is MDHEN and CDR2 is SYDVKM. V was pared by 6 bases and J by 6 bases, with 17 bases between. The CDR3 region is CASRPAGGSAGELFF. The CDR3 DNA sequence: TGTGCCAGCAGGCCGGCCGGAGGGTCGGCCGGGGAGCTGTTTTTT.

DNA of the CDR3: TGCGCCAGCAGCTTGGAAGTTCTCAACTACGAGCAGTACTTC. Translated: CASSLEVLNYEQYF. This chain connects TRBV5-1 to TRBJ2-7; no definite D call. The V end lost 0 bases, the J end lost 3 bases, and 10 bases lay between the germline ends. The CDR3 has 14 amino acids. The germline CDR1 and CDR2 sequences are SGHRS and YFSETQ.

This clone was counted once. In the same sample, other DNA sequences code for this CDR3. The chain employs TRBV19 and TRBJ2-3, with D unresolved. CDR3 length: 11 residues. In germline, CDR1 is LNHDA, CDR2 SQIVND (reference sequence). V was pared by 8 bases and J by 4 bases, with 7 bases between. The CDR3 DNA sequence: TGTGCCAGTTCTCTTGCAGATACGCAGTATTTT. Its translation is CASSLADTQYF.

The J gene is TRBJ2-7, the V gene TRBV28, with 10 positions matching TRBD2. Germline V gives CDR1 MDHEN, CDR2 SYDVKM. With 2 bases clipped from V and 1 base from J, the junction kept 8 bases outside the gene matches. There are 17 residues in the CDR3. The CDR3 loop is CASSLVAGGSLSYEQYF. Written as DNA, the CDR3 is TGTGCCAGCAGTTTAGTAGCGGGAGGTAGTTTATCCTACGAGCAGTACTTC.

The genes are TRBV18 and TRBJ1-1, with no clear D. The germline gives CDR1 KGHSH, CDR2 LQKENI. This CDR3 comprises 13 residues. V was shortened by 4 bases and J by 0 bases, with 6 bases between the two germline ends. The CDR3 DNA reads as TGTGCCAGCTCACTTCACTTGAACACTGAAGCTTTCTTT. This sequence encodes CASSLHLNTEAFF.

About this clone: Other DNA sequences within the sample encode an identical CDR3. The CDR3 loop is CASSLGQNTGELFF. For the CDR3, the DNA is TGTGCCAGCAGTCTAGGACAGAACACCGGGGAGCTGTTTTTT. This chain links TRBV2 with TRBJ2-2; a possible D gene is TRBD1 (5 bases). The V end lost 5 bases, the J end lost 1 base, and 8 bases lay between the germline ends. Germline V CDR1 and CDR2: SNHLY, FYNNEI. The CDR3 is 14 residues long.